The clone carrying this T cell receptor beta chain occurred once. TCRdb's copy holds only in-frame clones and misses some; the assay was immunoSEQ multiplex PCR. Altogether about 37,000 clones are present, about four fifths being singletons, with the ten largest covering around 19%. These data originate in a study of PD-L1 blockade in urothelial cancer. Overall study: Blood analysis took place 3 weeks (second dose) and 6 weeks after treatment start.

This CDR3 comprises 16 residues. V gave up 6 bases and J gave up 6 bases; unmatched junction bases: 10. The V gene's germline CDR1 is WSHSY and CDR2 SAAADI. This sequence was found in a man between 60 and 75 years old with urothelial cancer. This chain connects TRBV10-2 to TRBJ2-1; 11 bases agree with TRBD2. The specimen was PBMCs, collected around atezolizumab (anti-PD-L1) treatment. The CDR3 protein is CASRRGSGGDINEQFF. As DNA, the CDR3 is TGCGCCAGCAGGCGGGGTAGCGGGGGGGATATCAATGAGCAGTTCTTC.